The clone carrying this T cell receptor (beta chain) was counted once. Only in-frame clones appear in the TCRdb table, and some are missing; sequencing was by immunoSEQ multiplex PCR. The sample yields 100,000 to 150,000 clones, roughly 90% seen once. These data belong to a study of cytomegalovirus exposure and HLA in healthy donors. This CDR3 region has 15 residues. V lost 0 bases, J lost 3 bases, and 3 bases stayed unmatched. Germline V gene sequence: CDR1 MGHRA, CDR2 YSYEKL. Sequences were obtained from PBMCs. The receptor comes from a young man in good health and CMV-seronegative. V is TRBV4-1 and J is TRBJ2-7; 9 bases line up with TRBD2. Written as DNA, the CDR3 is TGCGCCAGCAGCCAAGATGGGACTAGCATCTACGAGCAGTACTTC. Its translation is CASSQDGTSIYEQYF.